Each of the 21 T cell receptor beta chains below was sequenced from the same sample in a study of blood T cell repertoires in COVID-19. Sequencing used immunoSEQ multiplex PCR; TCRdb keeps in-frame clones, though not all of them. The sample has 100,000 or so clones, 85% to 95% seen once. The material sequenced was peripheral blood. The origin of the receptors is a woman aged 60-75 years with active COVID-19.

The rearrangement uses TRBV5-1 and TRBJ1-2; 11 nucleotides line up with TRBD1. Germline loops: CDR1 SGHRS, CDR2 YFSETQ. This CDR3 has 15 residues. The ends lost 3 bases at V and 7 bases at J; junction bases unmatched: 8. The CDR3, as DNA: TGCGCCAGCAGCTCGGACGGACAGGGGGCGCGTGGCTACACCTTC. It codes for CASSSDGQGARGYTF.

The V call is TRBV23-1, the J call TRBJ2-1; 11 bases are shared with TRBD2. TRBV23-1 is classed as an ORF, of uncertain function. V was pared by 8 bases and J by 0 bases, with 15 bases of the junction left unmatched. The CDR3 length is 19 residues. CDR3 nucleotide sequence: TGCGCCAGCGGACCGGGACTAGCGGCTTTCGTTAGCTCCTACAATGAGCAGTTCTTC. Translation gives CASGPGLAAFVSSYNEQFF.

V is TRBV5-1 and J is TRBJ2-7; 8 positions agree with TRBD1. Unmatched junction bases numbered 10, after V lost 1 base and J lost 7 bases. CDR1 and CDR2 from the germline V gene are SGHRS and YFSETQ. There are 15 residues in the CDR3. The CDR3 bases are TGCGCCAGCAGCTTGCTTCAGGGGGCGGACGGGGAGCAGTACTTC. It is translated as CASSLLQGADGEQYF.

The genes are TRBV6-5 and TRBJ1-1; D is uncertain. With 5 bases removed from V and 1 base from J, the gap between germline ends came to 8 bases. In germline, CDR1 is MNHEY, CDR2 SVGAGI. This CDR3 has 13 amino acids. CDR3: CASSNRQNTEAFF. Here the CDR3 DNA reads TGTGCCAGCAGTAACAGACAGAACACTGAAGCTTTCTTT.

The chain couples TRBV7-8 to TRBJ2-3; D remains unclear. V was cut by 3 bases and J by 3 bases, with 16 bases left in between. The CDR3 runs to 16 residues. CDR1 is SGHVS and CDR2 is FQNEAQ in the germline V gene. CDR3 region: CASSFHGGLGTDTQYF. The CDR3 DNA follows: TGTGCCAGCAGCTTCCACGGCGGATTGGGTACAGATACGCAGTATTTT.

This chain connects TRBV7-2 to TRBJ1-5; TRBD1 matches 7 bases. The CDR3 is 15 amino acids. The V gene's germline CDR1 is SGHTA and CDR2 FQGNSA. The ends lost 6 bases at V and 3 bases at J; junction bases unmatched: 8. The CDR3 spells CASRQSGQTNQPQHF. CDR3 nucleotide sequence: TGTGCCAGCAGGCAATCGGGACAGACCAATCAGCCCCAGCATTTT.

This clone was recorded only once. This chain uses TRBV5-1 with TRBJ2-7, with 11 bases matching TRBD1. CDR3 length: 15 amino acids. V gave up 4 bases and J gave up 5 bases; unmatched junction bases: 8. The germline gives CDR1 SGHRS, CDR2 YFSETQ. The CDR3 bases are TGCGCCAGCAGCACCGGACAGGGGGCTCCCGACGAGCAGTACTTC. Amino acid sequence: CASSTGQGAPDEQYF.

The chain joins TRBV6-2 or TRBV6-3 to TRBJ1-2; D is unresolved. From germline, CDR1 is MNHEY and CDR2 SVGEGT. There are 13 residues in the CDR3. Trimming removed 0 bases from V and 10 bases from J, with 12 bases in between. For the CDR3, the DNA is TGTGCCAGCAGTTACTCCTTGGGAGGATCCTACACCTTC. It encodes CASSYSLGGSYTF.

The chain joins TRBV5-1 to TRBJ2-5, with a possible D match to TRBD1 (5 bases). CDR1 SGHRS and CDR2 YFSETQ come from the germline V gene. Trimming pared 5 bases from V and 5 bases from J, leaving 13 bases between. The CDR3 is 13 amino acids. CDR3 loop: CASSQGAGETQYF. As DNA, the CDR3 is TGCGCCAGCAGTCAAGGGGCAGGGGAGACCCAGTACTTC.

This clone was detected only once. The chain couples TRBV18 to TRBJ1-2, with 7 bases identical to TRBD1. Germline values: CDR1 KGHSH, CDR2 LQKENI. Trimming took 1 base from V and 7 from J; bases not matched to a gene: 6. The CDR3 runs to 14 residues. CDR3 loop: CASSPQSRDSGYTF. The CDR3 DNA sequence: TGTGCCAGCTCACCACAGAGCAGGGACAGTGGCTACACCTTC.

The V call is TRBV2, the J call TRBJ2-4, with D maybe TRBD2 (5 bases). From germline, CDR1 is SNHLY and CDR2 FYNNEI. V was clipped by 0 bases and J by 8 bases, with 8 bases between them. This CDR3 spans 13 amino acids. CDR3 bases: TGTGCCAGCAGTGAAGCCGTGCGGGACATTCAGTACTTC. This translates into CASSEAVRDIQYF.

The chain joins TRBV6-6 to TRBJ2-3, with 7 bases aligning to TRBD2. The junction had 9 bases not matched to a gene; V was cut back by 6 bases and J by 6 bases. Germline CDR1 is MNHNY and CDR2 is SVGAGI (reference sequence). The CDR3 is 14 residues long. DNA for the CDR3: TGTGCCAGCAGACAGACGGGGGGTGGTGATACGCAGTATTTT. Translating gives CASRQTGGGDTQYF.

About this clone itself: This same CDR3 is encoded by further DNA sequences in the sample. The rearrangement links TRBV9 to TRBJ1-5; no firm D call. Between the trimmed V and J ends, which lost 2 bases and 6 bases, there was a span of 9 bases. This CDR3 has 13 amino acids. Germline CDR1 is SGDLS and CDR2 is YYNGEE. Here the CDR3 reads CASSVREGQPQHF. CDR3 nucleotide sequence: TGTGCCAGCAGCGTCCGGGAGGGTCAGCCCCAGCATTTT.

This chain links TRBV7-8 with TRBJ2-1; no clear D. Trimming pared 0 bases from V and 6 bases from J, leaving 9 bases between. Per germline, CDR1 SGHVS and CDR2 FQNEAQ. The CDR3 is made up of 14 amino acids. The CDR3 here is CASSLAGWANEQFF. The CDR3 region has the DNA TGTGCCAGCAGCTTAGCAGGTTGGGCCAATGAGCAGTTCTTC.

The rearrangement joins TRBV7-9 to TRBJ2-2, with 9 bases matching TRBD1. CDR1 and CDR2 from the germline V gene are SEHNR and FQNEAQ (reference sequence). J gave up 7 bases and V 5 bases, and 11 bases lay outside the gene matches. The CDR3 has 16 amino acids. CDR3: CASSPPGTGTSGELFF. CDR3 coding DNA: TGTGCCAGCAGCCCGCCCGGGACAGGGACGAGCGGGGAGCTGTTTTTT.

This sequence joins TRBV28 and TRBJ2-3, with 12 positions matching TRBD2. The germline V gene encodes CDR1 MDHEN and CDR2 SYDVKM. Trimming at V came to 7 bases and at J to 3 bases, leaving 20 bases not matched to a gene. The CDR3 runs to 20 residues. CDR3 amino acids: CASKKGLAGGPKGGTDTQYF. CDR3 coding DNA: TGTGCCAGCAAGAAGGGGCTAGCGGGAGGGCCAAAGGGTGGGACAGATACGCAGTATTTT.

This rearrangement joins TRBV6-2 or TRBV6-3 to TRBJ2-7, with 7 positions matching TRBD2. The CDR3 consists of 14 residues. Germline V lookup: CDR1 MNHEY, CDR2 SVGEGT. V gave up 2 bases and J gave up 2 bases; unmatched junction bases: 3. The CDR3 reads CASSYAGVAYEQYF. CDR3 nucleotide sequence: TGTGCCAGCAGTTACGCGGGGGTGGCCTACGAGCAGTACTTC.

The genes are TRBV6-1 and TRBJ1-4, with 8 bases aligning to TRBD1. V gave up 1 base and J gave up 6 bases; unmatched junction bases: 4. This CDR3 spans 15 amino acids. Germline values: CDR1 MNHNS, CDR2 SASEGT. CDR3 DNA: TGTGCCAGCAGTGAAGATCAGGGGGCATATGAAAAACTGTTTTTT. Amino acid sequence: CASSEDQGAYEKLFF.

The rearrangement uses TRBV3-1 (or the pseudogene TRBV3-2) and TRBJ1-5; tentative D call: TRBD1 (5 bases). The CDR3 runs 13 residues. V dropped 0 bases and J dropped 6 bases, with 6 bases sitting between them. Germline V gene data show CDR1 as LGHDT and CDR2 as YNNKEL (reference sequence). The CDR3 sequence is CASSQDRGQPQHF. The CDR3 nucleotides read TGTGCCAGCAGCCAAGATAGGGGTCAGCCCCAGCATTTT.

The V gene is TRBV5-1, the J gene TRBJ2-1; possibly TRBD2 for D (6 bases). V was shortened by 4 bases and J by 3 bases, with 14 bases between the two germline ends. The germline gives CDR1 SGHRS, CDR2 YFSETQ. The CDR3 consists of 15 residues. CDR3 in amino acids: CASSASSEIYNEQFF. For the CDR3, the DNA is TGCGCCAGCAGCGCATCTAGCGAGATCTACAATGAGCAGTTCTTC.

The CDR3 spells CASSSTSGKDEQFF. The CDR3 coding sequence is TGCGCCAGCAGCTCGACTAGCGGGAAAGATGAGCAGTTCTTC. V usage is TRBV5-1 and J usage is TRBJ2-1; TRBD2 aligns across 11 bases. CDR1 and CDR2 (germline): SGHRS, YFSETQ. V was clipped by 3 bases and J by 8 bases; unmatched bases: 4. The CDR3 length is 14 residues.